The rows below give T cell receptor beta chains drawn from one sample of a study of blood T cells in healthy people across ages. Each CDR3 protein gets one entry after TCRdb re-called the 5' RACE reads with MiXCR. The sample contains 780,000 or so distinct CDR3 sequences, approximately 25% of which appear only once. This same sample was also taken into another study, of T cells of mothers and their children.

Sample: blood. Receptors were obtained from a boy aged 5-17 years in good health. The CDR3 runs from the conserved cysteine through the conserved F or W. Fields, in order: J gene, D gene, clone size, V gene, CDR3 DNA, CDR3 protein. A D gene is named only where the DNA matches it firmly. Clone sizes are given selectively: once, few, many, or a class where the clone is expanded.

TRBJ2-7 | - | few | TRBV20-1 | TGCAGTGCTAGAGATCCGTACGGGGGGCCTTACGAGCAGTACTTC | CSARDPYGGPYEQYF
TRBJ2-5 | - | - | TRBV9 | TGTGCCAGCAGCGTTTATGGTCGGACAGAGACCCAGTACTTC | CASSVYGRTETQYF
TRBJ1-4 | - | - | TRBV7-9 | TGTGCCAGCAGCCTCACTACTTCGAGGGCTAATGAAAAACTGTTTTTT | CASSLTTSRANEKLFF
TRBJ2-1 | TRBD1 | few | TRBV4-3 | TGCGCCAGCAGCCAAGAACAGGGGGGTTACAATGAGCAGTTCTTC | CASSQEQGGYNEQFF
TRBJ2-5 | - | - | TRBV7-2 | TGTGCCAGCAGCCAACAGCGAGGGCCAGAGACCCAGTACTTC | CASSQQRGPETQYF
TRBJ2-1 | - | - | TRBV11-2 | TGTGCCAGCAGCTTAGGGACAGAATACAATGAGCAGTTCTTC | CASSLGTEYNEQFF
TRBJ2-2 | - | few | TRBV6-5 | TGTGCCAGCAGTTACCCCCCCGGGACAACGAACACCGGGGAGCTGTTTTTT | CASSYPPGTTNTGELFF
TRBJ2-5 | - | few | TRBV20-1 | TGCAGTGCTGACGGGGGCCAATATCTCCAGTACTTC | CSADGGQYLQYF
TRBJ2-4 | TRBD2 | - | TRBV4-2 | TGTGCCAGCAGCCAAGATCTTCTGGGCCTAGCGGAGGGCCAAAACATTCAGTACTTC | CASSQDLLGLAEGQNIQYF
TRBJ2-7 | TRBD1 | few | TRBV10-3 | TGTGCCATCAGTGAGTCCGGGACAGGGTCGTACTTC | CAISESGTGSYF
TRBJ2-7 | TRBD1 | - | TRBV19 | TGTGCCAGTAGGGACAGGAACTACAACGAGCAGTACTTC | CASRDRNYNEQYF
TRBJ1-3 | - | - | TRBV12-3/TRBV12-4 | TGTGCCACAACAGGGTCTGGAAACACCATATATTTT | CATTGSGNTIYF
TRBJ2-1 | TRBD2 | - | TRBV7-9 | TGTGCCAGCAGCTTAAGGACTAGCCTCAATGAGCAGTTCTTC | CASSLRTSLNEQFF
TRBJ2-5 | TRBD2 | - | TRBV19 | TGTGCCAGTAGTTTTCGACCGGGACTAGTTCAAGAGACCCAGTACTTC | CASSFRPGLVQETQYF
TRBJ2-1 | - | - | TRBV7-8 | TGTGCCAGCAGTTGGGGGCCCTTATCCTACAATGAGCAGTTCTTC | CASSWGPLSYNEQFF
TRBJ2-3 | - | few | TRBV2 | TGTGCCACCCTCAGGTCTGGGGGGGCGAGCACAGATACGCAGTATTTT | CATLRSGGASTDTQYF
TRBJ1-1 | - | - | TRBV29-1 | TGCAGCGTTGATAGCAGGGTAAACACTGAAGCTTTCTTT | CSVDSRVNTEAFF
TRBJ2-1 | TRBD2 | - | TRBV6-2/TRBV6-3 | TGTGCCAGCAGTTACTGGGGCGGGAGCTCCTACAATGAGCAGTTCTTC | CASSYWGGSSYNEQFF
TRBJ2-1 | - | few | TRBV11-2 | TGTGCCAGCAGCCCGCCGCGCAAAAAGTACAATGAGCAGTTCTTC | CASSPPRKKYNEQFF
TRBJ1-2 | - | few | TRBV12-3/TRBV12-4 | TGTGCCACGGATACAAACAACTATGGCTACACCTTC | CATDTNNYGYTF